The present T cell receptor beta chain was sequenced within a study of monozygotic twins with inflammatory bowel disease. Study conclusions and caveats: Separate T cell subtypes could not be resolved from one another. Diversity of TCRbeta measured by inverse Simpson was lower in IBD patients than in healthy co-twins.

Whole blood served as the source of total RNA, and no T cell sorting took place. In regard to this clonotype: Its antigen is undetermined.

From 3,500 to 4,500 ng of total RNA, each TCR library was prepared. Using the 5' RACE reads, TCRdb records one entry per CDR3 protein without DNA. Recorded for this sample: a few hundred thousand distinct CDR3 sequences. There are 14 residues in the CDR3. CDR1 and CDR2 from the germline V gene are LNHDA and SQIVND (reference sequence). This clonotype was obtained from a human donor with ulcerative colitis or Crohn's disease, or a healthy co-twin of an affected twin (not recorded which). Material: blood. The chain has TRBV19 and TRBJ2-1; the D call from TCRdb, TRBD2, cannot be confirmed without DNA. The chain's CDR3 is CASSLSGRPPEQFF.